This is a list of T cell receptor beta chains from one sample in a study of shared clonotypes between healthy human individuals. Clones were sequenced by immunoSEQ multiplex PCR, and TCRdb holds only the in-frame ones, with some missing. The sample lists over 1.5 million clones, 98% occurring once. The sample comprised naive CD4+ T cells sorted from blood. The receptors were gathered from a man aged 25-45 years in good health. CDR3s include the opening cysteine and the closing phenylalanine or tryptophan. Each record gives: CDR3 length, J gene, V gene, clone size, D gene, CDR3 DNA, CDR3 protein. The D gene is left open where the match is weak. A row's size may be missing; if present it is once, few, many or a size class.

11	TRBJ2-2	TRBV18	-	-	TGTGCCAGCTCACCAACCGGGGAGCTGTTTTTT	CASSPTGELFF
14	TRBJ2-7	TRBV5-1	-	-	TGCGCCAGCAGCCGAGGGATGGAAGGCTACGAGCAGTACTTC	CASSRGMEGYEQYF
17	TRBJ2-1	TRBV9	-	TRBD2	TGTGCCAGCAGCGTAGTGGGACCGGGACTAGGTTTGTATGAGCAGTTCTTC	CASSVVGPGLGLYEQFF
16	TRBJ2-7	TRBV10-3	-	TRBD1	TGTGCCATCAGAGCCAACCGGACAGGGGTCAGCGACGAGCAGTACTTC	CAIRANRTGVSDEQYF
12	TRBJ2-3	TRBV7-9	-	-	TGTGCCAGCAGCATTACGACAGATACGCAGTATTTT	CASSITTDTQYF
13	TRBJ2-7	TRBV25-1	-	-	TGTGCCAGCAGTCTCGGCAGGGGGGGGGAGCAGTACTTC	CASSLGRGGEQYF
13	TRBJ1-3	TRBV7-2	-	TRBD1	TGTGCCAGCAGCGGGACAGGGAGCCACACCATATATTTT	CASSGTGSHTIYF
17	TRBJ2-7	TRBV23-1	-	-	TGCGCCAGCAGTCAACTACTCAAGGTTGCGAGCTCCTACGAGCAGTACTTC	CASSQLLKVASSYEQYF
15	TRBJ2-2	TRBV4-3	-	-	TGCGCCAGCAGCCTTTCTTGGATCACTACCGGGGAGCTGTTTTTT	CASSLSWITTGELFF
15	TRBJ1-2	TRBV7-2	-	-	TGTGCCAGCAGCTCTCAACCAGTCGCGTCCTATGGCTACACCTTC	CASSSQPVASYGYTF
14	TRBJ1-4	TRBV28	-	-	TGTGCCAGCAGTTTGGGGACACAGAATGAAAAACTGTTTTTT	CASSLGTQNEKLFF
16	TRBJ1-2	TRBV27	-	TRBD1	TGTGCCAGCAGAGGACAGGGGAGAGGATTAGACTATGGCTACACCTTC	CASRGQGRGLDYGYTF
18	TRBJ2-1	TRBV18	-	-	TGTGCCAGCTCATCCGCTAGGGCGGGACCGAATTTCTACAATGAGCAGTTCTTC	CASSSARAGPNFYNEQFF
13	TRBJ1-2	TRBV30	-	-	TGTGCCTGGTCCAGGGACACCGACTATGGCTACACCTTC	CAWSRDTDYGYTF
12	TRBJ2-3	TRBV7-9	-	-	TGTGCCAGCAGCTTATTGGCGGATACGCAGTATTTT	CASSLLADTQYF
14	TRBJ1-1	TRBV5-1	-	-	TGCGCCAGCAGCCTTGAACCCGAGGTTCCTGAAGCTTTCTTT	CASSLEPEVPEAFF
14	TRBJ2-7	TRBV27	-	TRBD1	TGTGCCAGCAGTCGACAGGGAAGCTCCTACGAGCAGTACTTC	CASSRQGSSYEQYF
15	TRBJ2-6	TRBV5-1	-	-	TGCGCCAGCAGCTACGGGGGCTCTGGGGCCAACGTCCTGACTTTC	CASSYGGSGANVLTF
14	TRBJ2-3	TRBV5-6	-	-	TGTGCCAGCAGCTACGGACAACTCACAGATACGCAGTATTTT	CASSYGQLTDTQYF
13	TRBJ2-2	TRBV10-1	-	-	TGCGCCAGCAGAGTAGGTCCAACCGGGGAGCTGTTTTTT	CASRVGPTGELFF
22	TRBJ2-2	TRBV12-5	once	TRBD2	TGTGCTAGTGGTTCCCCAAATTTGATAGCGGGAGGTGGCCCAACGAACACCGGGGAGCTGTTTTTT	CASGSPNLIAGGGPTNTGELFF
11	TRBJ1-1	TRBV6-5	-	-	TGTGCCAGCAGTTACGGCCGGGCGGCTTTCTTT	CASSYGRAAFF
16	TRBJ2-3	TRBV7-6	-	TRBD2	TGTGCCAGCAGCTCACGAGCGGGAGTTGGTACAGATACGCAGTATTTT	CASSSRAGVGTDTQYF
14	TRBJ1-1	TRBV10-3	-	-	TGTGCCATCAGTGCCAAACAGCCGAACACTGAAGCTTTCTTT	CAISAKQPNTEAFF
13	TRBJ2-4	TRBV18	-	-	TGTGCCAGCTCACCATCGGACAAAAACATTCAGTACTTC	CASSPSDKNIQYF
14	TRBJ1-4	TRBV2	-	TRBD1	TGTGCCAGCCGTAGACAGGGCGCTAATGAAAAACTGTTTTTT	CASRRQGANEKLFF
15	TRBJ1-2	TRBV10-3	once	-	TGTGCCATCAGTGATTCGCGGACGGCCAACTATGGCTACACCTTC	CAISDSRTANYGYTF
15	TRBJ2-7	TRBV5-4	-	-	TGTGCCAGCAGCTTGGTGGGGGGCGCGTCCCCCGAGCAGTACTTC	CASSLVGGASPEQYF
13	TRBJ1-1	TRBV19	-	-	TGTGCCAGTAATAGAGATGGGAACACTGAAGCTTTCTTT	CASNRDGNTEAFF
13	TRBJ1-1	TRBV7-9	few	-	TGTGCCAGCAGCTCAGACAGTACCACTGAAGCTTTCTTT	CASSSDSTTEAFF
17	TRBJ2-2	TRBV5-1	-	TRBD2	TGCGCCAGCAGCTTGGGGACTAGCGGGAGAGTTACCGGGGAGCTGTTTTTT	CASSLGTSGRVTGELFF
16	TRBJ2-7	TRBV5-4	-	TRBD2	TGTGCCAGCAGCCCACGGACTAGCGGGTGGCTTAGCGAGCAGTACTTC	CASSPRTSGWLSEQYF
13	TRBJ1-2	TRBV28	-	-	TGTGCCAGCAGTTTATCAGGGGCGCGCGGCTACACCTTC	CASSLSGARGYTF
15	TRBJ2-7	TRBV9	-	TRBD2	TGTGCCAGCAGCGCTTCCCCTAGCGGGAGCTACGAGCAGTACTTC	CASSASPSGSYEQYF
14	TRBJ2-2	TRBV6-5	-	-	TGTGCCAGCAGTTATTCGACAGAAATCGGGGAGCTGTTTTTT	CASSYSTEIGELFF
15	TRBJ1-1	TRBV5-4	-	TRBD1	TGTGCCAGCAGCCCAACAGGGGCCGTGAACACTGAAGCTTTCTTT	CASSPTGAVNTEAFF
16	TRBJ2-7	TRBV5-4	once	TRBD2	TGTGCCAGCAGCCCGGACGGCTCGCGGGAGGCCTACGAGCAGTACTTC	CASSPDGSREAYEQYF
15	TRBJ1-4	TRBV2	-	-	TGTGCCAGTCTTCTCCCGGGATCAACTAATGAAAAACTGTTTTTT	CASLLPGSTNEKLFF
13	TRBJ1-5	TRBV7-6	-	-	TGTGCCAGCAGCTTAGTTGCCAATCAGCCCCAGCATTTT	CASSLVANQPQHF